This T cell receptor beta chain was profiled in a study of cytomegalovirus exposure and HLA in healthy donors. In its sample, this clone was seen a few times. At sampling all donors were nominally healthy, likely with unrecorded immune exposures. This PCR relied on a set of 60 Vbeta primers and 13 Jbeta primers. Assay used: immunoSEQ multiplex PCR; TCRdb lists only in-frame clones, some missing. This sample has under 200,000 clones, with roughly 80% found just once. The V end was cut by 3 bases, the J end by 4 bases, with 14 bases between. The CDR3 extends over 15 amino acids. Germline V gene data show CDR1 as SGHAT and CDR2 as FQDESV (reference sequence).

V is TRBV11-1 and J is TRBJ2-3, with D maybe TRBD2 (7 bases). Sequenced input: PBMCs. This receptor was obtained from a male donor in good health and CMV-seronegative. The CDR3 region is CASSLGGRPADTQYF. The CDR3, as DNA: TGTGCCAGCAGCTTGGGGGGGCGCCCGGCAGATACGCAGTATTTT.